These 20 T cell receptor beta chains originate from one sample sequenced in a study of blood T cell repertoires in COVID-19. TCRdb's copy holds only in-frame clones and misses some; the assay was immunoSEQ multiplex PCR. The sample records around 220,000 clones, approximately 79% being singletons. Input material: peripheral blood. The receptor source for this set is a woman of 80 years or more with active or convalescent COVID-19.

This clone was seen only once. The chain combines TRBV6-6 with TRBJ1-2; D perhaps matches TRBD1 (6 bases). Trimming took 2 bases from V and 6 from J, leaving 10 bases between them. CDR1 is MNHNY, CDR2 SVGAGI, per germline (reference sequence). This CDR3 has 13 residues. Here the CDR3 DNA reads TGTGCCAGCAGTTACCGGCAGGGGAATGGCTACACCTTC. Amino acids: CASSYRQGNGYTF.

The chain has TRBV30 and TRBJ1-6, with 7 bases aligning to TRBD1. Germline V gene data show CDR1 as GTSNPN and CDR2 as SVGIG (reference sequence). J gave up 8 bases and V 4 bases, and 11 bases lay outside the gene matches. CDR3 length equals 15 residues. Here the CDR3 reads CAWNYVGQLYSPLHF. The CDR3 DNA sequence: TGTGCCTGGAATTATGTGGGACAGCTTTATTCACCCCTCCACTTT.

This chain connects TRBV5-1 to TRBJ1-4; TRBD1 might be the D (6 bases). The CDR3 runs 16 residues. V gave up 4 bases and J gave up 6 bases, with 19 bases separating them. Germline V gene sequence: CDR1 SGHRS, CDR2 YFSETQ. CDR3 sequence reads: CASSPNTDSRYEKLFF. In nucleotides, the CDR3 is TGCGCCAGCAGCCCCAACACGGACAGTAGATATGAAAAACTGTTTTTT.

Concerning this clone itself: Being one base from a much bigger clone, this may be a read error. The J gene is TRBJ1-1, the V gene TRBV6-6; D gene unclear. The CDR3 is 11 amino acids. The germline V gene encodes CDR1 MNHNY and CDR2 SVGAGI (reference sequence). V was trimmed by 6 bases and J by 2 bases, leaving 4 bases between them. CDR3 nucleotide sequence: TGTGCCAGCAGCATTAACACTGAAGCTTTCTTT. This translates into CASSINTEAFF.

The chain carries TRBV5-1 and TRBJ2-3; unclear D gene. This CDR3 has 15 residues. Germline loops: CDR1 SGHRS, CDR2 YFSETQ. Trimming took 2 bases from V and 0 from J, leaving 10 bases between them. The CDR3 loop reads CASSLSGFSTDTQYF. DNA of the CDR3: TGCGCCAGCAGCTTATCCGGGTTTAGCACAGATACGCAGTATTTT.

The rearrangement uses TRBV10-1 and TRBJ1-1; 8 positions agree with TRBD1. CDR3 length: 13 amino acids. Per the germline V gene, CDR1 is WNHNN and CDR2 is SYGVQD (reference sequence). Trimming removed 2 bases from V and 10 bases from J; junction bases left unmatched: 6. The CDR3 DNA reads TGCGCCAGCAGTGAGGCGGGGACAGGACGAGCTTTCTTT. It codes for CASSEAGTGRAFF.

This clone was seen only once. The chain carries TRBV11-2 and TRBJ2-1; TRBD2 matches 8 bases. The CDR3 is 14 residues long. Per germline, CDR1 SGHAT and CDR2 FQNNGV. V was pared by 5 bases and J by 5 bases, with 5 bases of the junction left unmatched. The DNA of the CDR3 is TGTGCCAGCAGCGAGTCGCGGGAGGACAATGAGCAGTTCTTC. Residues: CASSESREDNEQFF. The entire variable domain, with the rest obtained from reference TRBV11-2 and TRBJ2-1, is as follows: EAGVAQSPRYKIIEKRQSVAFWCNPISGHATLYWYQQILGQGPKLLIQFQNNGVVDDSQLPKDRFSAERLKGVDSTLKIQPAKLEDSAVYLCASSESREDNEQFFGPGTRLTVL.

The V gene is TRBV6-5, the J gene TRBJ1-4; D might be TRBD1 (5 bases). Trimming took off 0 bases at V and 8 bases at J, with 13 bases between the two ends. The CDR3 is made up of 15 amino acids. Germline V lookup: CDR1 MNHEY, CDR2 SVGAGI. The CDR3 nucleotides are TGTGCCAGCAGTTACTCGGGGCAGCCACACGAAAAACTGTTTTTT. It codes for CASSYSGQPHEKLFF.

V usage is TRBV10-1 and J usage is TRBJ1-1; 7 nucleotides match TRBD1. Germline values: CDR1 WNHNN, CDR2 SYGVQD (reference sequence). After removal of 6 bases from V and 10 bases from J, the junction contained 11 bases not matched to a gene. This CDR3 has 13 amino acids. CDR3 DNA: TGCGCCAGCAGAGCGGACAGGCAGGGGTCAGCTTTCTTT. It is translated as CASRADRQGSAFF.

In DNA form, the CDR3 reads TGCAGTGCTAGTTTTAGCGGCCTCTACAATGAGCAGTTCTTC. Amino acids: CSASFSGLYNEQFF. The chain recombines TRBV20-1 with TRBJ2-1; TRBD2 might be the D (6 bases). CDR1 and CDR2 (germline): DFQATT, SNEGSKA (reference sequence). The CDR3 has 14 residues. V shed 3 bases and J shed 3 bases, with 12 bases lying between them.

The V and J genes are TRBV2 and TRBJ1-5; maybe TRBD1 (5 bases). The CDR3 is made up of 15 amino acids. Germline V lookup: CDR1 SNHLY, CDR2 FYNNEI. Between the trimmed V and J ends, which lost 6 bases and 1 base, there was a span of 13 bases. CDR3 protein: CASSGQGRSNQPQHF. CDR3 DNA sequence: TGTGCCAGCAGCGGGCAGGGAAGAAGCAATCAGCCCCAGCATTTT.

The chain links TRBV12-1 to TRBJ1-2. TRBV12-1 constitutes a pseudogene. The CDR3 consists of 15 residues. The CDR3 here is CASSFADYQLYGYTF. DNA of the CDR3: TGTGCCAGCAGCTTCGCGGACTATCAACTCTATGGCTACACCTTC.

This clone was seen a few times. The rearrangement uses TRBV2 and TRBJ1-5; D is uncertain. The CDR3 runs to 14 residues. Germline-derived CDR1 and CDR2 are SNHLY and FYNNEI. The ends were cut back, 6 bases at V and 1 base at J, with 10 bases in the middle. DNA for the CDR3: TGTGCCAGCAGCGGTGCGTCGAGCAATCAGCCCCAGCATTTT. Residues: CASSGASSNQPQHF.

A remark on this clone: This CDR3 is also generated by other DNA sequences in the sample. This chain links TRBV27 with TRBJ2-2; no firm D call. The CDR3 covers 15 residues. V lost 4 bases to trimming and J lost 0 bases, with 9 bases between them. Looked up from germline, CDR1 is MNHEY and CDR2 is SMNVEV (reference sequence). DNA for the CDR3: TGTGCCAGCAGTTCTGGGCAGACGAACACCGGGGAGCTGTTTTTT. Protein: CASSSGQTNTGELFF.

This clone was seen a handful of times. This chain connects TRBV5-1 to TRBJ2-2; D is unresolved. Trimming shortened V by 0 bases and J by 1 base, and 4 bases separated the two germline ends. CDR1 and CDR2 from the germline V gene are SGHRS and YFSETQ. The CDR3 totals 14 residues. CDR3 bases: TGCGCCAGCAGCTTGGAACAGAACACCGGGGAGCTGTTTTTT. Its protein is CASSLEQNTGELFF.

This chain connects TRBV3-1 (or the pseudogene TRBV3-2) to TRBJ1-6, with TRBD1 identical over 8 bases. Germline CDR1 is LGHDT and CDR2 is YNNKEL (reference sequence). Germline trimming cut 1 base from V and 11 bases from J; bases unmatched to any gene: 4. The CDR3 length is 14 residues. The CDR3 nucleotides are TGTGCCAGCAGCCAAGCGCACAGGGGGGCACCCCTCCACTTT. This gives the protein CASSQAHRGAPLHF.

This clone was found a few times. J is TRBJ2-7 and V is TRBV28, with 10 bases that match TRBD1. Unmatched junction bases numbered 3, after V lost 6 bases and J lost 1 base. Germline V gene data show CDR1 as MDHEN and CDR2 as SYDVKM. The CDR3 is 14 residues long. CDR3 bases: TGTGCCAGCAGCCCGGACAGGGGGTCCTACGAGCAGTACTTC. Protein product: CASSPDRGSYEQYF.

This rearrangement joins TRBV27 to TRBJ2-3; possibly TRBD2 for D (5 bases). Between the trimmed V and J ends, which lost 3 bases and 2 bases, there was a span of 12 bases. Germline CDR1 reads MNHEY; CDR2 reads SMNVEV (reference sequence). This CDR3 contains 15 residues. CDR3 coding DNA: TGTGCCAGCAGTTTGAGGGCGCAGCACACAGATACGCAGTATTTT. Protein: CASSLRAQHTDTQYF.

V and J are TRBV5-1 and TRBJ2-2; 11 nucleotides match TRBD1. This CDR3 is built from 14 residues. V shed 5 bases and J 8 bases; nucleotides not matched to a gene: 5. Per germline, CDR1 SGHRS and CDR2 YFSETQ. The CDR3 here is CASRGQGDVGELFF. CDR3 DNA sequence: TGCGCCAGCAGGGGACAGGGGGACGTTGGGGAGCTGTTTTTT. Together with reference TRBV5-1 and TRBJ2-2, the CDR3 gives the full variable domain: KAGVTQTPRYLIKTRGQQVTLSCSPISGHRSVSWYQQTPGQGLQFLFEYFSETQRNKGNFPGRFSGRQFSNSRSEMNVSTLELGDSALYLCASRGQGDVGELFFGEGSRLTVL.

There are many counts of this clone. The V and J genes are TRBV5-1 and TRBJ1-1; unclear D gene. V dropped 4 bases and J dropped 2 bases, with 18 bases sitting between them. The V gene's germline CDR1 is SGHRS and CDR2 YFSETQ. The CDR3 has 16 residues. CDR3 residues: CASSPSPLAINTEAFF. The DNA for the CDR3 is TGCGCCAGCAGCCCTAGTCCGTTAGCGATCAACACTGAAGCTTTCTTT.